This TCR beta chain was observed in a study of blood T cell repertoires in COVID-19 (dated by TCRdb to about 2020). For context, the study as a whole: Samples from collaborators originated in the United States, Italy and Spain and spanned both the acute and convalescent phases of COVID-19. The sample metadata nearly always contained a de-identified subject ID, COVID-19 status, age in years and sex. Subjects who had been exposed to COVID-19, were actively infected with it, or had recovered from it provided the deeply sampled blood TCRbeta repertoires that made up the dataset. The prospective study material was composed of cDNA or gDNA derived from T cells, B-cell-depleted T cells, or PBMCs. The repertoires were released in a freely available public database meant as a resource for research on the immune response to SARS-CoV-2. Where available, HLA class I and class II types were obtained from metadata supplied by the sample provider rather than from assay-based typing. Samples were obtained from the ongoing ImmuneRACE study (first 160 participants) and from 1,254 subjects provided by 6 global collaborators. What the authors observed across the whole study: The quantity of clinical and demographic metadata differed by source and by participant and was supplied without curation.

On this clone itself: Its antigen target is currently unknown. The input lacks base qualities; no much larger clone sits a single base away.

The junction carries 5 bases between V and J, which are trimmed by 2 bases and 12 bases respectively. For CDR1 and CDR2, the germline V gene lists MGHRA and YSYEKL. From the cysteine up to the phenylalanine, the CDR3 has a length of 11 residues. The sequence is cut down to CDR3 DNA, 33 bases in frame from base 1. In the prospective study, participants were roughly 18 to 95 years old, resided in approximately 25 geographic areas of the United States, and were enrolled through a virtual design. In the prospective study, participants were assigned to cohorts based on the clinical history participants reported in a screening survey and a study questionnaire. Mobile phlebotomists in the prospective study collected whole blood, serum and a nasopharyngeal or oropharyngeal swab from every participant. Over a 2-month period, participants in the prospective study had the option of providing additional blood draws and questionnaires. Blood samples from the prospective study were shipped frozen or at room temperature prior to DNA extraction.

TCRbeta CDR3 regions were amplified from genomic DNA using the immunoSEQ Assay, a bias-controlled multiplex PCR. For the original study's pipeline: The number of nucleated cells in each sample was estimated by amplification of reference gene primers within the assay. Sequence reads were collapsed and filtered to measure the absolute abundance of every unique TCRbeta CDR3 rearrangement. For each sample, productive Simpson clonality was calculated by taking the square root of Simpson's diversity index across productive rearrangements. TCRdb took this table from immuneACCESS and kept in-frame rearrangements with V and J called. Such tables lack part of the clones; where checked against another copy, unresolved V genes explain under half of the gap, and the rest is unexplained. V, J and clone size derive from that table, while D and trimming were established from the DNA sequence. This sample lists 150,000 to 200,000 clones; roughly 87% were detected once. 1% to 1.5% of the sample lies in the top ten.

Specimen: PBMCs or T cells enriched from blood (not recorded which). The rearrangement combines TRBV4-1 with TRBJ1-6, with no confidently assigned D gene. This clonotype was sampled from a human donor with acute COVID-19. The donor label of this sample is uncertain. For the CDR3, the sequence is CASSQYGPLHF. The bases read TGCGCCAGCAGCCAATACGGACCCCTCCACTTT.